The T cell receptor beta chain described here comes from a study of T-cell memory formation after mild COVID-19. Study details: TCR clusters mostly belonged to single donors.

General study findings and limits: Cross-reactive memory appears to have joined, as suggested by some responding clones showing up in pre-infection memory. Largely, contracting CD4+ clones fell within CM and EM, and contracting CD8+ clones within EMRA. The authors left the SARS-CoV-2 specificity of second-wave clones peaking on day 37 unconfirmed.

On this clonotype itself: What it binds is not known.

MiXCR, applied by TCRdb to the 5' RACE reads, yields one record per CDR3 protein. Counted here are about 300,000 distinct CDR3 sequences, 15% to 20% occurring once; the ten biggest clones make up approximately 21%. Germline lookup yields CDR1 ENHRY and CDR2 SYGVKD. The V and J ends lost 4 bases and 1 base respectively, with 5 bases between them. The CDR3 totals 13 residues. Sequences were obtained from PBMCs or a T cell subset sorted from them (not recorded which). The source of this sequence is a man younger than 35 who had mild COVID-19 (a few samples of this study predate the infection). Cell type and time point are not known. The chain joins TRBV10-3 to TRBJ2-1, with D possibly matching TRBD2 (5 bases). CDR3 in amino acids: CAISGGSYNEQFF. The CDR3 DNA follows: TGTGCCATCAGTGGAGGGTCCTACAATGAGCAGTTCTTC.